The sequence of this TCR beta chain was determined in a study of shared clonotypes between healthy human individuals. Study in general: For every donor, three CD4 naive, three CD4 memory, two CD8 naive and one CD8 memory plates were used.

V dropped 2 bases and J dropped 2 bases, with 16 bases sitting between them. In germline, CDR1 is SGHTA, CDR2 FQGNSA. This CDR3 contains 17 residues. General observations from the study: Represented diversity (both genetic and exposure-history) was limited by the small number of donors. Despite large depth, rarefaction showed incomplete sorted-subset sequencing.

This clone was detected only a few times. Antigen: not known. The assay used deep level. Sequencing was performed with immunoSEQ multiplex PCR; in TCRdb, only in-frame clones are kept and a portion is missing. The repertoire holds some 1.1 million clones, with 70% to 85% as singletons. The specimen was memory CD4+ T cells from PBMCs. Subset described: CD45RA-negative fraction. This receptor was taken from a man aged 18 to 30 in good health. Some clones in this sample may be carry-over from other donors' samples. The chain employs TRBV7-2 and TRBJ1-5, with D maybe TRBD1 (6 bases). The CDR3 reads CASSLRQSGQGNQPQHF. Here the CDR3 DNA reads TGTGCCAGCAGCTTAAGGCAGTCGGGACAAGGCAATCAGCCCCAGCATTTT.